This T cell receptor (beta chain) was obtained from a study of blood T cell repertoires in COVID-19. Authors' methods: Amplified reference gene primers provided the basis for estimating nucleated cell counts. Only in-frame clones appear in the TCRdb table, and some are missing; sequencing was by immunoSEQ multiplex PCR. V, J and clone size are taken as reported in that table, and D and trimming were inferred from the DNA itself. The table has about 100,000 clones, 65% to 90% seen once. The J segment lost 4 bases and the V segment lost 4 bases, leaving 6 bases of the junction unmatched. The germline gives CDR1 SGHRS, CDR2 YFSETQ. This CDR3 spans 15 amino acids.

The TCR comes from a man aged 55-75 years with acute or convalescent COVID-19. The source material was peripheral blood. The V and J genes are TRBV5-1 and TRBJ2-1; 9 bases fit TRBD1. The CDR3 is CASSRDRASYNEQFF. DNA for the CDR3: TGCGCCAGCAGCAGGGACAGGGCCTCGTACAATGAGCAGTTCTTC.